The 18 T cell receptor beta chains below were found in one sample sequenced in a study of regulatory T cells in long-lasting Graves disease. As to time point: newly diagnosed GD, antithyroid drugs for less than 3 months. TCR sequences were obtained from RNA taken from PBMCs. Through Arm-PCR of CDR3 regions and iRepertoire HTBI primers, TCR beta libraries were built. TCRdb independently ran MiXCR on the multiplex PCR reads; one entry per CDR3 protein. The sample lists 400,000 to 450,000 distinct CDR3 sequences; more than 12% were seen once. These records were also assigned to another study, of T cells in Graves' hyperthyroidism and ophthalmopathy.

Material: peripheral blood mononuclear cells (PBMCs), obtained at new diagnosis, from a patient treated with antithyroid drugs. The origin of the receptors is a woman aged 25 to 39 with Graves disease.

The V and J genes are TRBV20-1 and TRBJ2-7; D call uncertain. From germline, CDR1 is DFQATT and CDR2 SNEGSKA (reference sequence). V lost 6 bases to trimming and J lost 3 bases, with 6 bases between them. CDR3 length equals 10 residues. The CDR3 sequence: CSALNYEQYF. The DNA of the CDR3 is TGCAGTGCACTGAACTACGAGCAGTACTTC.

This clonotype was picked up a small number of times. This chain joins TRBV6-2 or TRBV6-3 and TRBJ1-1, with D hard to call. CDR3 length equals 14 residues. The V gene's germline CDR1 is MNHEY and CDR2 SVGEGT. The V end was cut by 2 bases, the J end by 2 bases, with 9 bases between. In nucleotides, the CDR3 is TGTGCCAGCAGTTACGCCCGGGCTAACACTGAAGCTTTCTTT. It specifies CASSYARANTEAFF.

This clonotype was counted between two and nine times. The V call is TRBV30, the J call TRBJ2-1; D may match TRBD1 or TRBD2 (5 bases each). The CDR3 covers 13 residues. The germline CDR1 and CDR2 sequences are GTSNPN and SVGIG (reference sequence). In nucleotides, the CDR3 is TGTACCAAAAGTGGGGGATTAAACAATGAGCAGTTCTTC. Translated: CTKSGGLNNEQFF.

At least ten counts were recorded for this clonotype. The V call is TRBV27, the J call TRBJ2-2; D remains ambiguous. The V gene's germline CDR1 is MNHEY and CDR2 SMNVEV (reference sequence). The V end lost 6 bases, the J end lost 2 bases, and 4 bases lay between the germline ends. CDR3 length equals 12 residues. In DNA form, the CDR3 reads TGTGCCAGCAGCCAAAACACCGGGGAGCTGTTTTTT. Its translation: CASSQNTGELFF.

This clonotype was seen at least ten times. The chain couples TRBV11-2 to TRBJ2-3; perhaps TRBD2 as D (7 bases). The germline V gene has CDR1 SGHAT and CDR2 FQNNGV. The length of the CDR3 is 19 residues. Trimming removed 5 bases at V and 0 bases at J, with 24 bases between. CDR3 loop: CASSLSPWGGGTSTDTQYF. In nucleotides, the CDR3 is TGTGCCAGCAGCCTATCTCCCTGGGGGGGCGGAACCAGCACAGATACGCAGTATTTT. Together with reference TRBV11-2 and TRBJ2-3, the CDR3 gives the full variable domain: EAGVAQSPRYKIIEKRQSVAFWCNPISGHATLYWYQQILGQGPKLLIQFQNNGVVDDSQLPKDRFSAERLKGVDSTLKIQPAKLEDSAVYLCASSLSPWGGGTSTDTQYFGPGTRLTVL.

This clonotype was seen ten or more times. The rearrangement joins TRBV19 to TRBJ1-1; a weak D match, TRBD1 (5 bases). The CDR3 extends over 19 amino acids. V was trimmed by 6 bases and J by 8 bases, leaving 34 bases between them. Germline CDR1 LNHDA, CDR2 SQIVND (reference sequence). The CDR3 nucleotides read TGTGCCAGTAGCCAGCACGGGGACTCTGAGCTAAGCATCTACCGCGAAGCTTTCTTT. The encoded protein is CASSQHGDSELSIYREAFF.

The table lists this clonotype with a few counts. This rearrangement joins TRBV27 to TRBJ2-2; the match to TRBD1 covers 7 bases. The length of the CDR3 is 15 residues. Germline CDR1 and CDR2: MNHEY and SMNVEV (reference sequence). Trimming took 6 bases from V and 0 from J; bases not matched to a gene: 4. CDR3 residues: CASRRTGTNTGELFF. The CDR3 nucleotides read TGTGCCAGCAGGAGGACAGGAACGAACACCGGGGAGCTGTTTTTT.

CDR3 sequence: CASSLYQDEQFF. The CDR3, as DNA: TGTGCCAGCAGCTTATATCAGGATGAGCAGTTCTTC. The chain combines TRBV7-9 with TRBJ2-1; no clear D gene. This CDR3 has 12 amino acids. V lost 2 bases, J lost 8 bases, and 7 bases lay in between. Germline V CDR1 and CDR2: SEHNR, FQNEAQ (reference sequence).

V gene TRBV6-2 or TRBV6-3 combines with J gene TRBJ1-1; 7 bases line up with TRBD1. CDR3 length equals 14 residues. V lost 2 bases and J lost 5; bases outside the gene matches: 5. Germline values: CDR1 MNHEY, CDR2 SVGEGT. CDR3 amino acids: CASSYGQESTEAFF. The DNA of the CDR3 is TGTGCCAGCAGTTACGGACAGGAGAGTACTGAAGCTTTCTTT.

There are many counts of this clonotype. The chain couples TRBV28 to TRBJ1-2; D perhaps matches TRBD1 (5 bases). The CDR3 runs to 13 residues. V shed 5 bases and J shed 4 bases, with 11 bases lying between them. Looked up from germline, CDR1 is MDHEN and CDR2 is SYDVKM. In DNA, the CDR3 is TGTGCCAGCAGTCCAACAGGAAGCTATGGCTACACCTTC. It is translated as CASSPTGSYGYTF.

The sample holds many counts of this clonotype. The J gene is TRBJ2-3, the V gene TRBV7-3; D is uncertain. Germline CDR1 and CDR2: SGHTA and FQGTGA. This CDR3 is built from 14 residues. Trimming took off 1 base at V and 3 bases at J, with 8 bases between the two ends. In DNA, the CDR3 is TGTGCCAGCAGCTTAATTGCGGCGACAGATACGCAGTATTTT. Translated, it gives CASSLIAATDTQYF.

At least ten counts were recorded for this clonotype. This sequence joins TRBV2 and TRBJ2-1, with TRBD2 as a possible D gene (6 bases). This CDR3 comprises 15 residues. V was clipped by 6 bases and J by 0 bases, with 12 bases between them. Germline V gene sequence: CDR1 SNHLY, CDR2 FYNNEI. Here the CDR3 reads CASRELAASYNEQFF. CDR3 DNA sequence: TGTGCCAGCAGAGAACTAGCTGCCTCCTACAATGAGCAGTTCTTC.

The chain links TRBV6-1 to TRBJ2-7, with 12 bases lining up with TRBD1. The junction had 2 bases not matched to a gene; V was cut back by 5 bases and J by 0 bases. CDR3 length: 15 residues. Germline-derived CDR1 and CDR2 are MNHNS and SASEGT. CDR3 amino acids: CASSPGQGASYEQYF. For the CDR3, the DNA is TGTGCCAGCAGTCCGGGACAGGGGGCCTCCTACGAGCAGTACTTC.

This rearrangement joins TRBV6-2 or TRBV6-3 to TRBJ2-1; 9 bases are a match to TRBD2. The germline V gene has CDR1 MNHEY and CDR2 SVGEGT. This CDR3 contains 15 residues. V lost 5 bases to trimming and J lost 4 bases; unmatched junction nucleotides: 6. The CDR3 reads CASSDTSGYYNEQFF. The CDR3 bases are TGTGCCAGCAGTGACACTAGCGGGTATTACAATGAGCAGTTCTTC.

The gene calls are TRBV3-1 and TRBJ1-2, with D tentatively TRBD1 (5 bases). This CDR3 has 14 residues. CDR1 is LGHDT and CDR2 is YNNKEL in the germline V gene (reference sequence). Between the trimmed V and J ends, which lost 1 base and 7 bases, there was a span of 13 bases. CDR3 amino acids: CASSQGRPGLGYTF. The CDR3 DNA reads TGTGCCAGCAGCCAAGGACGGCCGGGGCTTGGCTACACCTTC.

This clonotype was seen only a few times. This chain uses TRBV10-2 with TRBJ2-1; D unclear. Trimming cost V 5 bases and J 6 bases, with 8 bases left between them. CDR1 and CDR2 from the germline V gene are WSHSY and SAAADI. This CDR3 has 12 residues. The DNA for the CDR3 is TGCGCCAGCAGTCCACTCCCCAATGAGCAGTTCTTC. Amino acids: CASSPLPNEQFF.

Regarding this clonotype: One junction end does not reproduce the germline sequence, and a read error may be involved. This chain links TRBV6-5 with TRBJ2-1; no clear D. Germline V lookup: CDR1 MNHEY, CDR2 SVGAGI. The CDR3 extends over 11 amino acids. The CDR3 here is CASSYQIGQLF. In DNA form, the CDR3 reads TGTGCCAGCAGTTACCAGATAGGGCAGCTCTTC.

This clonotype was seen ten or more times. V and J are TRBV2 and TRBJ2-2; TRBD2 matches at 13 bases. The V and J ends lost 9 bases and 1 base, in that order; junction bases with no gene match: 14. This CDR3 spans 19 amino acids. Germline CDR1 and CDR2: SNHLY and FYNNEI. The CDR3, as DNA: TGTGCCAGGCGCTCAGGGGCACTAGCGGGAGGGCGGAACACCGGGGAGCTGTTTTTT. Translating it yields CARRSGALAGGRNTGELFF.